This TCR beta chain appears in the sequencing data of a study of shared clonotypes between healthy human individuals. For the study at large: The study used three CD4 naive, three CD4 memory, two CD8 naive and one CD8 memory plate per donor. Study-wide points: The four-donor shared clonotypes exceeded non-shared clonotypes in generation probability, with non-shared ones scoring lower.

The V and J ends lost 4 bases and 6 bases respectively, with 18 bases between them. This CDR3 has 15 amino acids. Per the germline V gene, CDR1 is MNHEY and CDR2 is SVGAGI. The assay was run at deep level. Replicate sorted-subset PCRs were loaded with approximately 200 ng DNA, 30,000 to 35,000 T cell genomes. Only in-frame clones appear in the TCRdb table, and some are missing; sequencing was by immunoSEQ multiplex PCR. The sample yields some 2,100,000 clones, 85% to 95% seen once. Terminally differentiated effector memory CD45RA+ cells were excluded by CCR7 positive selection of CD45RO-negative cells. As regards this clone: Its antigen is currently unknown.

The receptor's source is a man between 18 and 29 years old in good health. Some clones in this sample may be carry-over from other donors' samples. Sequencing was done on a sample of naive CD8+ T cells from PBMCs. This chain joins TRBV6-5 and TRBJ1-2; D remains ambiguous. CDR3 in DNA: TGTGCCAGCAGTTTCCTTCCGGGTGAGAGGAATGGCTACACCTTC. Its translation is CASSFLPGERNGYTF.